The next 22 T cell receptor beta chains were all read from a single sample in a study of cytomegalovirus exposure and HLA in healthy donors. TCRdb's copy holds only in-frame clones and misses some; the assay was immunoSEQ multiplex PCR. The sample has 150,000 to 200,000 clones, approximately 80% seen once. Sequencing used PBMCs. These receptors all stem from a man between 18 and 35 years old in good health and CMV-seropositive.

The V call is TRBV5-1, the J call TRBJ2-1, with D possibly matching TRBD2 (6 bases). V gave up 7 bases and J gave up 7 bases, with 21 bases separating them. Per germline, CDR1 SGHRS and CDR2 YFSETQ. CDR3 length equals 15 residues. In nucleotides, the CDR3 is TGCGCCAGCGCGGTCCAGGGAGGTGGGTGGAATGAGCAGTTCTTC. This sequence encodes CASAVQGGGWNEQFF.

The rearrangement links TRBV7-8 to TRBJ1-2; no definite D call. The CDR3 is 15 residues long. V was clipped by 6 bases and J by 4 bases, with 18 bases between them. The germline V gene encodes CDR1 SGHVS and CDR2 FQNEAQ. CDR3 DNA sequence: TGTGCCAGCAGTCCCGGGTTCGGGAGGACCTATGGCTACACCTTC. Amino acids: CASSPGFGRTYGYTF.

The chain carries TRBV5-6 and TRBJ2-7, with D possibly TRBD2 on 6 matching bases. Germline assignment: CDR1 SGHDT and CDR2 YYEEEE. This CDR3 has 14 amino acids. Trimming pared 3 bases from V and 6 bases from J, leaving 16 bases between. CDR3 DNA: TGTGCCAGCAGCTATAGGCGGGGAATTAGCGAGCAGTACTTC. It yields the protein CASSYRRGISEQYF.

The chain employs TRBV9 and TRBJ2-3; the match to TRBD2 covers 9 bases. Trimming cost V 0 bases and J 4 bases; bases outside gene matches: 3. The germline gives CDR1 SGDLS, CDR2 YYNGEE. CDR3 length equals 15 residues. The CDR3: CASSVGVAGADTQYF. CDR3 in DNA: TGTGCCAGCAGCGTAGGAGTAGCGGGAGCAGATACGCAGTATTTT. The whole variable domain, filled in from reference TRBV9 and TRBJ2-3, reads DSGVTQTPKHLITATGQRVTLRCSPRSGDLSVYWYQQSLDQGLQFLIQYYNGEERAKGNILERFSAQQFPDLHSELNLSSLELGDSALYFCASSVGVAGADTQYFGPGTRLTVL.

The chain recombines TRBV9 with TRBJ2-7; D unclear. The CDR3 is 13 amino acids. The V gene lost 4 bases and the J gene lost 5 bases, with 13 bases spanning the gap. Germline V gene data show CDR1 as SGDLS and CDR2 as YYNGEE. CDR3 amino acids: CASSITPSDEQYF. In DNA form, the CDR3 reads TGTGCCAGCAGCATCACCCCGAGCGACGAGCAGTACTTC.

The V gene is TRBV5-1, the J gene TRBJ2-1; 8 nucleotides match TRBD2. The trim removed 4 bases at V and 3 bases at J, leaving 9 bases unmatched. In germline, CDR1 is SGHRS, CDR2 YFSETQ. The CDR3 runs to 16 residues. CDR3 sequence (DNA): TGCGCCAGCAGCCCCACCCCCAGCGGGAGCTACAATGAGCAGTTCTTC. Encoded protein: CASSPTPSGSYNEQFF. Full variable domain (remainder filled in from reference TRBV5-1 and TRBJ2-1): KAGVTQTPRYLIKTRGQQVTLSCSPISGHRSVSWYQQTPGQGLQFLFEYFSETQRNKGNFPGRFSGRQFSNSRSEMNVSTLELGDSALYLCASSPTPSGSYNEQFFGPGTRLTVL.

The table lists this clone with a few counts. CDR3 loop: CASRAQVGKGYGYTF. In DNA, the CDR3 is TGTGCCAGTAGAGCACAGGTGGGGAAGGGCTATGGCTACACCTTC. The genes are TRBV19 and TRBJ1-2; TRBD1 is a possible D gene (5 bases). The CDR3 length is 15 residues. CDR1 is LNHDA, CDR2 SQIVND, per germline (reference sequence). V was pared by 6 bases and J by 4 bases, with 18 bases between.

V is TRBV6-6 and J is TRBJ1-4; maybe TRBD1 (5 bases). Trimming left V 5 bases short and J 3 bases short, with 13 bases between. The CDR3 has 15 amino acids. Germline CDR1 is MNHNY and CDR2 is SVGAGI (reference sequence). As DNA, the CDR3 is TGTGCCAGCAGTCGAGAAGGGGTGGCTAATGAAAAACTGTTTTTT. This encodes CASSREGVANEKLFF.

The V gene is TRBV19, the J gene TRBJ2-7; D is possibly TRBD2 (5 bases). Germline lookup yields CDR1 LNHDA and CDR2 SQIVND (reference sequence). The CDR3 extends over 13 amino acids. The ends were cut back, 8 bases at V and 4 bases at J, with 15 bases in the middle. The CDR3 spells CASSGNSGYEQYF. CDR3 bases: TGTGCCAGTTCTGGGAACTCGGGGTACGAGCAGTACTTC.

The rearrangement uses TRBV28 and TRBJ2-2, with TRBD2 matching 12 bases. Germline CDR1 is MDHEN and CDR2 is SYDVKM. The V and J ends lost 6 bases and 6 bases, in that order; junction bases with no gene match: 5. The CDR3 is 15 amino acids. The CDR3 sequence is CASSPSGRAPGELFF. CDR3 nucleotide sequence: TGTGCCAGCAGCCCTAGCGGGAGGGCCCCCGGGGAGCTGTTTTTT.

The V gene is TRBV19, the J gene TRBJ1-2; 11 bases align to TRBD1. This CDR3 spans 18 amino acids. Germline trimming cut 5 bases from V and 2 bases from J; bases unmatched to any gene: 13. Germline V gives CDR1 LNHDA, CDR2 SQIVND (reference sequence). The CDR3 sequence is CASSPSMGQGDLNYGYTF. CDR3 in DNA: TGTGCCAGTAGTCCCTCGATGGGACAGGGGGATCTAAACTATGGCTACACCTTC.

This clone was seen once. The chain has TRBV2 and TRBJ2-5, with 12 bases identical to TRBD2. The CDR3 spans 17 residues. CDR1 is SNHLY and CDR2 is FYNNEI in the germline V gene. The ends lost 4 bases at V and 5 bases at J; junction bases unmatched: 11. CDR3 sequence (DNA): TGTGCCAGCAGTGGACTAGCGGGAGTTTTTCGCCCCGAGACCCAGTACTTC. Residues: CASSGLAGVFRPETQYF.

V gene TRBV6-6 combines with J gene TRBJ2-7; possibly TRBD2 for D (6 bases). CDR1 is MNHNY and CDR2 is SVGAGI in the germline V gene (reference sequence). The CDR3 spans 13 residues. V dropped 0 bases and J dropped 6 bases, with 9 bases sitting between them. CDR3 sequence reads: CASSYSDGGEQYF. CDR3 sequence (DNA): TGTGCCAGCAGTTACTCGGACGGGGGCGAGCAGTACTTC.

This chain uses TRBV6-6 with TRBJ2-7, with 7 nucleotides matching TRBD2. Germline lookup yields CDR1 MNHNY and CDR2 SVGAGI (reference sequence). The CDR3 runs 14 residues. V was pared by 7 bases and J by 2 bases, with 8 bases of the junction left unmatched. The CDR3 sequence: CASTRGAGTYEQYF. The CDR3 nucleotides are TGTGCCAGCACCCGTGGAGCGGGGACCTACGAGCAGTACTTC.

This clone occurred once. The CDR3 DNA sequence: TGTGCCAGCAGACCTCAGGAATATGGCTACACCTTC. Amino acid sequence: CASRPQEYGYTF. The chain couples TRBV28 to TRBJ1-2; D not resolved. Trimming took off 6 bases at V and 5 bases at J, with 10 bases between the two ends. From germline, CDR1 is MDHEN and CDR2 SYDVKM. This CDR3 region has 12 residues.

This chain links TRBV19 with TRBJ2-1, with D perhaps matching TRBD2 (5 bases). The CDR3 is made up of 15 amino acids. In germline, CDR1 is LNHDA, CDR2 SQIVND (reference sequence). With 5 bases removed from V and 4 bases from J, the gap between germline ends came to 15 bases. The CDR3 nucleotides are TGTGCCAGTAGTCCCAACTCGCGGGCATACAATGAGCAGTTCTTC. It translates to CASSPNSRAYNEQFF.

This CDR3 is CASSQEDRGPYEQYF. The CDR3 bases are TGTGCCAGCAGCCAAGAGGACAGGGGGCCTTACGAGCAGTACTTC. This chain connects TRBV4-2 to TRBJ2-7; TRBD1 matches 11 bases. CDR3 length: 15 residues. Per the germline V gene, CDR1 is LGHNA and CDR2 is YNFKEQ. V shed 0 bases, J shed 4 bases, and the junction held 2 bases outside the gene matches.

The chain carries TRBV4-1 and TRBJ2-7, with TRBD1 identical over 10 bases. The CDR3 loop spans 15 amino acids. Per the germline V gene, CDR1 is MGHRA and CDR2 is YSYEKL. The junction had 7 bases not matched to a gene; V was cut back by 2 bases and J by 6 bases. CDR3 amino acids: CASSQPTDRGREQYF. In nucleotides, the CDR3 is TGCGCCAGCAGCCAACCTACTGACAGGGGGCGCGAGCAGTACTTC.

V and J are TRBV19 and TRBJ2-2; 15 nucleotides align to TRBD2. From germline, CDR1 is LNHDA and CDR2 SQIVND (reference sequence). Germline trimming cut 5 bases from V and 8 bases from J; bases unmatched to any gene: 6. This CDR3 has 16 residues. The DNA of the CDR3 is TGTGCCAGTAGTTCAAGGACTAGCGGGAGGGTGGGGGAGCTGTTTTTT. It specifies CASSSRTSGRVGELFF.

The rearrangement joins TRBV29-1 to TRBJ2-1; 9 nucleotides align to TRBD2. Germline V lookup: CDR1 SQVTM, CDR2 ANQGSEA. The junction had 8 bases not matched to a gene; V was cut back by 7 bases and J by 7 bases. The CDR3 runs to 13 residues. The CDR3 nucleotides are TGCAGCGCCGACTCTAGCGGGACTAATGAGCAGTTCTTC. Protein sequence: CSADSSGTNEQFF.

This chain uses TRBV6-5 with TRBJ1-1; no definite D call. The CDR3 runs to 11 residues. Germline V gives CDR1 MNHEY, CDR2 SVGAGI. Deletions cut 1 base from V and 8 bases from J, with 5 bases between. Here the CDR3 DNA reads TGTGCCAGCAGTTACTTACACGAAGCTTTCTTT. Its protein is CASSYLHEAFF.

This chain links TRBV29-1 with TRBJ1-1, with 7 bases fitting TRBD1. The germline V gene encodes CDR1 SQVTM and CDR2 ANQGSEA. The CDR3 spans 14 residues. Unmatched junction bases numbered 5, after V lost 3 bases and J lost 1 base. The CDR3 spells CSVEGTAANTEAFF. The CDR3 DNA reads TGCAGCGTTGAGGGGACAGCGGCGAACACTGAAGCTTTCTTT.